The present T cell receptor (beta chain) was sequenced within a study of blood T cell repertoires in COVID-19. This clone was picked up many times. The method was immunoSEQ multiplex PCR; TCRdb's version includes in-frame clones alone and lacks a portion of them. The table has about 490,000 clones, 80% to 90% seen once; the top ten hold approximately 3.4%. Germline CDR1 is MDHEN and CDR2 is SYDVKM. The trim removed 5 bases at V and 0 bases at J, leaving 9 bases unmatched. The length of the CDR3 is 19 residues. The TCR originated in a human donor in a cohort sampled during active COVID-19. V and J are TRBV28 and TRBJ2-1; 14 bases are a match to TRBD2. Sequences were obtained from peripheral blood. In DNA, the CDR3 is TGTGCCAGCAGTCCCGGGACTAGCGGGAGAGGGGGCTCCTACAATGAGCAGTTCTTC. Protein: CASSPGTSGRGGSYNEQFF.